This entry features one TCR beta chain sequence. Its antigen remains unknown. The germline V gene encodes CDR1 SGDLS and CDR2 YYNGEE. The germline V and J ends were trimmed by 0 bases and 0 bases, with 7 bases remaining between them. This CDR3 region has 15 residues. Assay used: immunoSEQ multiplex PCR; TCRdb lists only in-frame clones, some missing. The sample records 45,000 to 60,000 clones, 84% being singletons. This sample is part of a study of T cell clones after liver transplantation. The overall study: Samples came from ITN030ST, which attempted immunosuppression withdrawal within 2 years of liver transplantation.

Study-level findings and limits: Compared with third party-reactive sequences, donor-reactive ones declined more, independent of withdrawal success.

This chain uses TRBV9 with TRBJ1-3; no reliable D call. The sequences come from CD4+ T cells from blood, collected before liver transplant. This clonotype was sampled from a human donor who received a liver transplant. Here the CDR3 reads CASSVAVSSGNTIYF. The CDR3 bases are TGTGCCAGCAGCGTAGCCGTCAGCTCTGGAAACACCATATATTTT.